These 8 T cell receptor beta chains share one sample of origin, sequenced in a study of blood T cells in healthy people across ages. Through a sample-barcoded 5' primer and a J-beta primer mix, a second PCR was run for roughly 6 to 12 cycles. TCRdb independently ran MiXCR on the 5' RACE reads; one entry per CDR3 protein. The sample shows roughly 1,000,000 distinct CDR3 sequences, around 25% of them seen only once. The same sample was also studied in work on T cells of mothers and their children.

The sample consisted of blood. Receptors were obtained from a girl aged 2-10 years in good health.

V usage is TRBV6-1 and J usage is TRBJ2-5; 7 nucleotides align to TRBD1. CDR1 MNHNS and CDR2 SASEGT come from the germline V gene. Trimming took 9 bases from V and 5 from J; bases not matched to a gene: 9. The CDR3 totals 13 residues. This chain's CDR3 is CASTKRQGETQYF. The CDR3 bases are TGTGCCAGTACCAAAAGACAGGGTGAGACCCAGTACTTC.

This clonotype was detected ten times or more. The chain uses TRBV29-1 and TRBJ1-4; D may be TRBD1 (6 bases). CDR3 length: 14 residues. Trimming took 2 bases from V and 5 from J, leaving 12 bases between them. CDR1 is SQVTM, CDR2 ANQGSEA, per germline. This chain's CDR3 is CSVEYRESNEKLFF. The CDR3, as DNA: TGCAGCGTTGAATACAGGGAATCCAATGAAAAACTGTTTTTT. The full variable domain, with the rest looked up from reference TRBV29-1 and TRBJ1-4, is SAVISQKPSRDICQRGTSLTIQCQVDSQVTMMFWYRQQPGQSLTLIATANQGSEATYESGFVIDKFPISRPNLTFSTLTVSNMSPEDSSIYLCSVEYRESNEKLFFGSGTQLSVL.

The chain has TRBV7-6 and TRBJ2-4, with D tentatively TRBD1 (5 bases). The CDR3 covers 13 residues. The germline V gene has CDR1 SGHVS and CDR2 FNYEAQ. V dropped 2 bases and J dropped 9 bases, with 11 bases sitting between them. The CDR3 nucleotides read TGTGCCAGCAGCTTATTCAGGGTAATCATTCAGTACTTC. Protein: CASSLFRVIIQYF.

This clonotype turned up a few times. V gene TRBV7-9 combines with J gene TRBJ2-3; D is perhaps TRBD1 (5 bases). Germline lookup yields CDR1 SEHNR and CDR2 FQNEAQ (reference sequence). The length of the CDR3 is 14 residues. Trimming took 4 bases from V and 6 from J, leaving 14 bases between them. The CDR3 region has the DNA TGTGCCAGCAGCTCCCGACAGACCGGGGATACGCAGTATTTT. Translated: CASSSRQTGDTQYF.

The chain combines TRBV5-1 with TRBJ2-3; TRBD2 might be the D (7 bases). CDR1 and CDR2 (germline): SGHRS, YFSETQ. CDR3 length: 15 amino acids. V lost 4 bases to trimming and J lost 6 bases, with 18 bases between them. Here the CDR3 DNA reads TGCGCCAGCAGCCACTTGGGGGGGCGCGTGGATACGCAGTATTTT. This encodes CASSHLGGRVDTQYF.

The J gene is TRBJ2-3, the V gene TRBV7-2, with unresolved D. CDR3 size: 14 residues. The V end was cut by 2 bases, the J end by 6 bases, with 12 bases between. Germline-derived CDR1 and CDR2 are SGHTA and FQGNSA. As DNA, the CDR3 is TGTGCCAGCAGCTTAAGTCCGGGTCGGGATACGCAGTATTTT. Its protein product is CASSLSPGRDTQYF. The whole variable domain, remainder taken from reference TRBV7-2 and TRBJ2-3, is GAGVSQSPSNKVTEKGKDVELRCDPISGHTALYWYRQSLGQGLEFLIYFQGNSAPDKSGLPSDRFSAERTGGSVSTLTIQRTQQEDSAVYLCASSLSPGRDTQYFGPGTRLTVL.

This clonotype has just one count. The chain joins TRBV20-1 to TRBJ2-5; tentatively, D is TRBD2 (5 bases). V gave up 6 bases and J gave up 3 bases, with 11 bases separating them. This CDR3 is built from 12 residues. CDR1 and CDR2 (germline): DFQATT, SNEGSKA (reference sequence). The CDR3 sequence is CSATTREETQYF. DNA of the CDR3: TGCAGTGCCACTACTAGGGAAGAGACCCAGTACTTC.

In this sample, this clonotype turned up many times. The chain joins TRBV12-3 or TRBV12-4 to TRBJ2-3; D remains unclear. Trimming pared 8 bases from V and 2 bases from J, leaving 11 bases between. This CDR3 has 13 amino acids. The CDR3 protein is CASCPIFTDTQYF. The CDR3 coding sequence is TGTGCCAGCTGTCCCATTTTCACAGATACGCAGTATTTT.